The 7 T cell receptor beta chains listed next were all sequenced from one sample in a study of T-cell reconstitution after alpha-beta-depleted transplantation in children. The library targeted TCRbeta and was prepared with unique molecular identifiers. TCRdb ran MiXCR on the PCR reads and lists one entry per CDR3 protein. The data contain tens of thousands of distinct CDR3 sequences, roughly 8.7% of them singletons. Sequenced material: PBMCs, mostly from graft donor cells, taken 60 days after TCRalphabeta/CD19-depleted stem cell transplant. Receptor source: a male patient between 2 and 15 years old who had a stem cell transplant for chronic granulomatous disease, so the T cells may come from the graft donor.

The chain links TRBV5-5 to TRBJ1-6; D uncertain. The CDR3 has 13 amino acids. Germline CDR1 and CDR2: SGHKS and YYEKEE (reference sequence). Trimming removed 7 bases from V and 13 bases from J, with 18 bases in between. CDR3 protein: CASGVGVSGPLHF. DNA for the CDR3: TGTGCCAGCGGGGTCGGAGTGTCGGGTCCCCTCCACTTT.

This clonotype was found many times. The chain couples TRBV20-1 to TRBJ2-1; the match to TRBD2 covers 15 bases. Germline assignment: CDR1 DFQATT and CDR2 SNEGSKA (reference sequence). CDR3 length: 15 amino acids. J was trimmed by 9 bases and V by 3 bases; bases with no gene match: 6. The CDR3 sequence: CSASRTSGRAPEQFF. CDR3 DNA sequence: TGCAGTGCTAGTCGGACTAGCGGGAGGGCCCCTGAGCAGTTCTTC.

This clonotype was detected ten times or more. This sequence joins TRBV7-2 and TRBJ1-2; D remains ambiguous. This CDR3 spans 11 amino acids. V lost 2 bases and J lost 7, with 5 bases in between. Looked up from germline, CDR1 is SGHTA and CDR2 is FQGNSA. In DNA form, the CDR3 reads TGTGCCAGCAGCTTATTCCCTGGCTACACCTTC. It yields the protein CASSLFPGYTF.

This clonotype was detected only a few times. The V and J genes are TRBV9 and TRBJ1-1; tentatively, D is TRBD1 (5 bases). This CDR3 has 14 residues. The V end lost 0 bases, the J end lost 4 bases, and 10 bases lay between the germline ends. The V gene's germline CDR1 is SGDLS and CDR2 YYNGEE. The CDR3 here is CASSVDPGFTEAFF. The CDR3, as DNA: TGTGCCAGCAGCGTAGATCCAGGGTTCACTGAAGCTTTCTTT.

This clonotype was recorded many times. V and J are TRBV7-9 and TRBJ2-3; TRBD2 aligns across 11 bases. Germline V gives CDR1 SEHNR, CDR2 FQNEAQ (reference sequence). The CDR3 spans 16 residues. The V gene end was trimmed by 5 bases and the J gene end by 6 bases; junction bases not matched to a gene: 10. The CDR3 bases are TGTGCCAGCAGCGACTTCACTAGCGGGGGAATGGATACGCAGTATTTT. Translation gives CASSDFTSGGMDTQYF.

This clonotype was seen at least ten times. This rearrangement joins TRBV20-1 to TRBJ2-7; weak D call: TRBD2 (6 bases). V was cut by 2 bases and J by 4 bases, with 21 bases left in between. The CDR3 sequence is 16 residues long. Germline CDR1 is DFQATT and CDR2 is SNEGSKA (reference sequence). CDR3 in amino acids: CSARLRGSMIKYEQYF. The CDR3 DNA reads as TGCAGTGCTAGATTACGGGGGAGCATGATAAAGTACGAGCAGTACTTC.

This clonotype was found many times. This rearrangement joins TRBV6-4 to TRBJ2-1, with 8 bases lining up with TRBD2. V lost 5 bases and J lost 12; bases outside the gene matches: 15. Germline CDR1 MRHNA, CDR2 SNTAGT. The CDR3 is 15 amino acids. The DNA of the CDR3 is TGTGCCAGCAGTCCAGACGGGACTAGTGCTTATTGGCAGTTCTTC. As protein: CASSPDGTSAYWQFF.